These T cell receptor beta chains were read from a single sample in a study of blood T cell repertoires in COVID-19. The data were produced by immunoSEQ multiplex PCR, yet TCRdb's version contains in-frame clones alone and is incomplete. The sample lists about 52,000 clones; about 90% were seen once. Input material: peripheral blood. All receptors come from a human donor in a cohort sampled during active COVID-19. Both conserved end residues are part of each CDR3. The D gene is left open where the match is weak. Size tells how often a clone was seen (once, few, many) or the class of an expanded clone, and some rows leave it out.

CASSLTGQGFYEQYF,TGCGCCAGCAGCTTGACCGGACAGGGCTTCTACGAGCAGTACTTC,TRBJ2-7,TRBD1,TRBV5-1,.
CASGPRGYNEQFF,TGTGCCAGCGGCCCCCGAGGTTACAATGAGCAGTTCTTC,TRBJ2-1,.,TRBV9,.
CASRPSPGGPFEQFF,TGCGCCAGCAGGCCGTCCCCGGGAGGGCCCTTTGAGCAGTTCTTC,TRBJ2-1,TRBD2,TRBV5-1,.
CASSRTSGISYEQYF,TGTGCCAGCAGCCGGACTAGCGGTATCTCCTACGAGCAGTACTTC,TRBJ2-7,TRBD2,TRBV6-5,.
CASSGGLLAGSSTDTQYF,TGCGCCAGCAGTGGGGGGTTACTAGCGGGGTCTAGCACAGATACGCAGTATTTT,TRBJ2-3,TRBD2,TRBV5-1,.
CASSLDGYGELFF,TGTGCCAGCAGCTTGGACGGTTACGGGGAGCTGTTTTTT,TRBJ2-2,.,TRBV5-8,.
CASSDGYNEQFF,TGTGCCAGCAGTGACGGCTACAATGAGCAGTTCTTC,TRBJ2-1,.,TRBV2,.
CASSLVQAYEQYF,TGTGCCAGCAGCTTAGTGCAGGCCTACGAGCAGTACTTC,TRBJ2-7,.,TRBV7-9,.
CASSRGKGSEKLFF,TGCGCCAGCAGCCGCGGAAAGGGGTCCGAAAAACTGTTTTTT,TRBJ1-4,.,TRBV5-1,.
CASSQQGTESITDTQYF,TGCGCCAGCAGCCAACAAGGGACAGAGTCTATCACAGATACGCAGTATTTT,TRBJ2-3,TRBD1,TRBV4-1,.
CASSLGLATNEQFF,TGTGCCAGCAGTTTAGGGCTAGCGACAAATGAGCAGTTCTTC,TRBJ2-1,.,TRBV28,.
CASRREATSLYEQYF,TGTGCCAGCAGGAGGGAAGCGACTAGCCTTTACGAGCAGTACTTC,TRBJ2-7,TRBD2,TRBV6-5,.
CATAAETYNEQFF,TGTGCCACCGCAGCAGAGACATACAATGAGCAGTTCTTC,TRBJ2-1,.,TRBV24-1,once
CASSSLPRGEQFF,TGTGCCAGCAGCTCCCTACCTAGGGGTGAGCAGTTCTTC,TRBJ2-1,.,TRBV9,.
CATSTRTGSTDTQYF,TGTGCCACCAGCACCAGGACAGGGTCGACAGATACGCAGTATTTT,TRBJ2-3,TRBD1,TRBV15,.
CASTPARGTYEQYF,TGTGCCAGCACCCCGGCCCGAGGCACCTACGAGCAGTACTTC,TRBJ2-7,.,TRBV28,once
CSVEREAFF,TGCAGCGTGGAACGTGAAGCTTTCTTT,TRBJ1-1,.,TRBV29-1,.
CASSLARGSRGNTIYF,TGTGCCAGCAGCTTAGCCAGGGGCTCGAGGGGAAACACCATATATTTT,TRBJ1-3,.,TRBV11-2,few
CASSRDSSNQPQHF,TGTGCCAGCAGCCGGGACAGTAGCAATCAGCCCCAGCATTTT,TRBJ1-5,TRBD1,TRBV7-9,.
CATSGTSGARETQYF,TGTGCCACCAGCGGGACTAGCGGGGCGAGGGAGACCCAGTACTTC,TRBJ2-5,TRBD2,TRBV24-1,.
CASSISRAQGGYTF,TGTGCCAGTAGTATAAGCAGGGCCCAGGGGGGCTACACCTTC,TRBJ1-2,.,TRBV19,.
CASSLKVLAEFTDTQYF,TGTGCCAGCAGCTTAAAAGTACTAGCGGAGTTCACAGATACGCAGTATTTT,TRBJ2-3,TRBD2,TRBV11-2,.
CASSLGGTPYEQYF,TGTGCCAGCAGCTTAGGCGGGACCCCCTACGAGCAGTACTTC,TRBJ2-7,.,TRBV5-8,once
CASSDRDSSYNEQFF,TGTGCCAGCAGCGACCGGGACAGTTCCTACAATGAGCAGTTCTTC,TRBJ2-1,TRBD1,TRBV9,.
CSVEIVGQKGVGELFF,TGCAGCGTTGAAATCGTAGGGCAGAAGGGGGTAGGGGAGCTGTTTTTT,TRBJ2-2,.,TRBV29-1,.
CASSIRVKDTQYF,TGTGCCAGCAGCATACGGGTCAAAGATACGCAGTATTTT,TRBJ2-3,.,TRBV3-1/TRBV3-2,once
CASTQGQGNTDTQYF,TGTGCCAGCACCCAGGGACAGGGGAATACAGATACGCAGTATTTT,TRBJ2-3,TRBD1,TRBV9,.
CASSPSSWTSGNEQFF,TGTGCCAGCTCACCTTCGTCCTGGACTAGCGGCAATGAGCAGTTCTTC,TRBJ2-1,TRBD2,TRBV18,.
CASSLGSGLPVKQFF,TGTGCCAGCAGCCTAGGCTCTGGACTACCAGTAAAGCAGTTCTTC,TRBJ2-1,.,TRBV5-4,.